The 24 T cell receptor beta chains below all came from one sample that was sequenced in a study of vaccination and CD4 T cells after COVID-19. Their cognate antigens are unknown. Cultured CD4+ T cell DNA was sequenced using the Oncomine TCR Beta short-read assay. TCRdb re-called the PCR reads through MiXCR, storing one row per CDR3 protein. The sample has around 20,000 distinct CDR3 sequences, about 51% seen once; the top ten hold roughly a tenth. As for treatment: roughly 10-day PBMC culture with coronavirus spike peptide pools or control peptides (ViraFEST assay). The specimen was CD4+ T cells from blood, cultured in vitro. The origin of the receptors is a human donor who had recovered from COVID-19.

The table lists this clonotype with a few counts. The gene calls are TRBV11-3 and TRBJ1-1; TRBD1 might be the D (5 bases). Trimming shortened V by 3 bases and J by 1 base, and 12 bases separated the two germline ends. This CDR3 region has 15 residues. Germline CDR1 is SGHNT and CDR2 is YENEEA. CDR3 residues: CASSFDRDGNTEAFF. As DNA, the CDR3 is TGTGCCAGCAGCTTCGACCGGGACGGGAACACTGAAGCTTTCTTT. The whole variable domain, filled in from reference TRBV11-3 and TRBJ1-1, reads EAGVVQSPRYKIIEKKQPVAFWCNPISGHNTLYWYLQNLGQGPELLIRYENEEAVDDSQLPKDRFSAERLKGVDSTLKIQPAELGDSAVYLCASSFDRDGNTEAFFGQGTRLTVV.

The chain joins TRBV24-1 to TRBJ2-7; no firm D call. CDR3 length equals 16 residues. In germline, CDR1 is KGHDR, CDR2 SFDVKD. Trimming cost V 7 bases and J 2 bases, with 20 bases left between them. CDR3 DNA sequence: TGTGCCACCAGGCCGCCTCAGACAAGGTGGGCCTACGAGCAGTACTTC. Residues: CATRPPQTRWAYEQYF.

The V call is TRBV21-1, the J call TRBJ1-2. TRBV21-1 is termed a pseudogene. This CDR3 comprises 13 residues. The CDR3 region is CASIDIRPYGYTF. In DNA form, the CDR3 reads TGTGCCAGCATAGACATCAGGCCCTATGGCTACACCTTC.

The rearrangement links TRBV6-1 to TRBJ2-1; D not certain. Trimming took off 6 bases at V and 0 bases at J, with 9 bases between the two ends. The length of the CDR3 is 14 residues. Germline CDR1 is MNHNS and CDR2 is SASEGT. The CDR3 DNA reads as TGTGCCAGCAGCGGCTCTCACTCCTACAATGAGCAGTTCTTC. The encoded protein is CASSGSHSYNEQFF.

J is TRBJ1-2 and V is TRBV27; 7 bases are shared with TRBD1. Losses at the gene ends were 3 bases for V and 8 bases for J; bases not matched to a gene: 6. The CDR3 is 13 amino acids. From germline, CDR1 is MNHEY and CDR2 SMNVEV (reference sequence). In nucleotides, the CDR3 is TGTGCCAGCAGTTTCCGACAGGGCTTGGGCTACACCTTC. As protein: CASSFRQGLGYTF.

The rearrangement links TRBV7-9 to TRBJ2-2, with TRBD1 identical over 8 bases. V was pared by 8 bases and J by 0 bases, with 11 bases of the junction left unmatched. Germline V gene data show CDR1 as SEHNR and CDR2 as FQNEAQ (reference sequence). This CDR3 is 17 amino acids long. The CDR3 bases are TGTGCCAGCGGCGACCAGGGGGCACCCTCGAACACCGGGGAGCTGTTTTTT. This codes for CASGDQGAPSNTGELFF.

There are a few counts of this clonotype. This sequence joins TRBV28 and TRBJ2-7; 12 bases fit TRBD1. Germline-derived CDR1 and CDR2 are MDHEN and SYDVKM. The CDR3 spans 16 residues. V lost 2 bases and J lost 5; bases outside the gene matches: 7. CDR3 region: CASSLPKGQGAHEQYF. CDR3 DNA: TGTGCCAGCAGTTTACCGAAGGGACAGGGGGCTCACGAGCAGTACTTC. Complete variable domain (other parts from reference TRBV28 and TRBJ2-7): DVKVTQSSRYLVKRTGEKVFLECVQDMDHENMFWYRQDPGLGLRLIYFSYDVKMKEKGDIPEGYSVSREKKERFSLILESASTNQTSMYLCASSLPKGQGAHEQYFGPGTRLTVT.

The chain recombines TRBV11-2 with TRBJ1-2, with 8 bases matching TRBD1. With V trimmed by 5 bases and J by 5 bases, 13 bases remained unmatched. Germline V gene sequence: CDR1 SGHAT, CDR2 FQNNGV. This CDR3 comprises 16 residues. CDR3 sequence reads: CASSVGGQGANYGYTF. The CDR3 nucleotides read TGTGCCAGCAGCGTAGGTGGACAGGGAGCGAATTATGGCTACACCTTC.

The gene calls are TRBV6-5 and TRBJ2-7, with unresolved D. CDR3 length: 17 residues. In germline, CDR1 is MNHEY, CDR2 SVGAGI. Trimming took off 4 bases at V and 4 bases at J, with 23 bases between the two ends. CDR3 sequence (DNA): TGTGCCAGCAGTTCCGACGGTTACGTGGGAAGAAGTTACGAGCAGTACTTC. As protein: CASSSDGYVGRSYEQYF.

The rearrangement uses TRBV20-1 and TRBJ2-5, with a weak D call TRBD1 (6 bases). Trimming cost V 6 bases and J 2 bases, with 16 bases left between them. Germline V gene data show CDR1 as DFQATT and CDR2 as SNEGSKA (reference sequence). The CDR3 runs to 14 residues. The CDR3, as DNA: TGCAGTGCAAGAACCGGGACAAAGCAAGAGACCCAGTACTTC. Translated, it gives CSARTGTKQETQYF.

The chain has TRBV18 and TRBJ2-3, with unresolved D. The V gene lost 1 base and the J gene lost 6 bases, with 2 bases spanning the gap. The germline V gene has CDR1 KGHSH and CDR2 LQKENI. The CDR3 length is 11 residues. Here the CDR3 DNA reads TGTGCCAGCTCACCACTTGATACGCAGTATTTT. This translates into CASSPLDTQYF. The entire variable domain, with the rest obtained from reference TRBV18 and TRBJ2-3, is as follows: NAGVMQNPRHLVRRRGQEARLRCSPMKGHSHVYWYRQLPEEGLKFMVYLQKENIIDESGMPKERFSAEFPKEGPSILRIQQVVRGDSAAYFCASSPLDTQYFGPGTRLTVL.

Only one count was recorded for this clonotype. The J gene is TRBJ2-5, the V gene TRBV7-9; the match to TRBD2 covers 11 bases. Germline V gives CDR1 SEHNR, CDR2 FQNEAQ (reference sequence). Germline trimming cut 2 bases from V and 1 base from J; bases unmatched to any gene: 3. The CDR3 totals 16 residues. The CDR3 sequence: CASSLPLAGGQETQYF. The CDR3 DNA sequence: TGTGCCAGCAGCTTACCGCTAGCGGGAGGCCAAGAGACCCAGTACTTC. Complete variable domain (other parts from reference TRBV7-9 and TRBJ2-5): DTGVSQNPRHKITKRGQNVTFRCDPISEHNRLYWYRQTLGQGPEFLTYFQNEAQLEKSRLLSDRFSAERPKGSFSTLEIQRTEQGDSAMYLCASSLPLAGGQETQYFGPGTRLLVL.

The chain links TRBV2 to TRBJ2-2; D unresolved. V was trimmed by 8 bases and J by 5 bases, leaving 15 bases between them. Germline CDR1 and CDR2: SNHLY and FYNNEI. The CDR3 covers 14 residues. CDR3 loop: CASFQQALTGELFF. In DNA, the CDR3 is TGTGCCAGCTTCCAGCAAGCTCTGACCGGGGAGCTGTTTTTT.

In this sample, this clonotype turned up a few times. The CDR3 spells CASSLESWEGYTF. CDR3 sequence (DNA): TGCGCCAGCAGCTTGGAATCCTGGGAAGGCTACACCTTC. The V and J genes are TRBV5-1 and TRBJ1-2; D is undetermined. The germline V and J ends were trimmed by 0 bases and 8 bases, with 11 bases remaining between them. Germline V lookup: CDR1 SGHRS, CDR2 YFSETQ. CDR3 length: 13 residues. Full variable domain (outside the CDR3, taken from reference TRBV5-1 and TRBJ1-2): KAGVTQTPRYLIKTRGQQVTLSCSPISGHRSVSWYQQTPGQGLQFLFEYFSETQRNKGNFPGRFSGRQFSNSRSEMNVSTLELGDSALYLCASSLESWEGYTFGSGTRLTVV.

This clonotype qualifies as medium-sized (0.01 to 0.1%). This chain joins TRBV20-1 and TRBJ1-5, with unresolved D. This CDR3 region has 15 residues. Germline CDR1 and CDR2: DFQATT and SNEGSKA (reference sequence). Trimming stripped 0 bases from V and 4 bases from J, with 13 bases between. The CDR3 region has the DNA TGCAGTGCTAGAGATATGAGGTCGGATAATCAGCCCCAGCATTTT. Translation gives CSARDMRSDNQPQHF.

The chain uses TRBV29-1 and TRBJ1-5, with D maybe TRBD1 (6 bases). Trimming removed 6 bases at V and 10 bases at J, with 22 bases between. The CDR3 covers 14 residues. Germline CDR1 and CDR2: SQVTM and ANQGSEA. CDR3 residues: CSVYGGHSRIPQHF. CDR3 DNA: TGCAGCGTCTACGGGGGGCACAGCCGAATCCCCCAGCATTTT.

This clonotype was picked up a small number of times. This chain connects TRBV27 to TRBJ2-3; 10 bases match TRBD2. From germline, CDR1 is MNHEY and CDR2 SMNVEV (reference sequence). V was clipped by 2 bases and J by 4 bases; unmatched bases: 3. This CDR3 has 15 residues. The chain's CDR3 is CASSLLAGVSDTQYF. In nucleotides, the CDR3 is TGTGCCAGCAGTTTACTAGCGGGAGTTTCAGATACGCAGTATTTT.

The chain employs TRBV6-2 or TRBV6-3 and TRBJ1-4; 9 nucleotides agree with TRBD1. Germline V gene lookup returns CDR1 MNHEY and CDR2 SVGEGT. This CDR3 comprises 14 residues. V lost 6 bases, J lost 6 bases, and 5 bases stayed unmatched. CDR3 loop: CASRDRTGDEKLFF. The DNA for the CDR3 is TGTGCCAGCAGGGATCGGACAGGGGATGAAAAACTGTTTTTT.

The chain links TRBV29-1 to TRBJ2-5, with 7 nucleotides matching TRBD2. CDR1 SQVTM and CDR2 ANQGSEA come from the germline V gene. The CDR3 has 12 amino acids. The CDR3 spells CSVTGGSETQYF. The CDR3, as DNA: TGCAGTGTTACGGGAGGATCGGAGACCCAGTACTTC.

This chain connects TRBV20-1 to TRBJ2-5; 8 bases line up with TRBD2. From germline, CDR1 is DFQATT and CDR2 SNEGSKA (reference sequence). The CDR3 has 16 residues. V lost 2 bases and J lost 0; bases outside the gene matches: 8. The CDR3 region has the DNA TGCAGTGCTAGACGCTCTAGCGGGTCACACCAAGAGACCCAGTACTTC. As protein: CSARRSSGSHQETQYF.

This chain joins TRBV21-1 and TRBJ2-1; TRBD2 was called by the table and not checked on the DNA. TRBV21-1 is deemed a pseudogene. The CDR3 runs 16 residues. CDR3 residues: CASSNRGTSRYNEQFF. The CDR3 DNA reads TGTGCCAGCAGCAACAGAGGGACTAGCCGATACAATGAGCAGTTCTTC.

This clonotype was seen a few times. The rearrangement uses TRBV6-2 or TRBV6-3 and TRBJ2-7; 9 bases map to TRBD2. The CDR3 consists of 15 residues. Germline trimming cut 2 bases from V and 0 bases from J; bases unmatched to any gene: 2. CDR1 is MNHEY, CDR2 SVGEGT, per germline. CDR3 protein: CASSYISGSSYEQYF. CDR3 sequence (DNA): TGTGCCAGCAGTTACATTAGCGGGAGCTCCTACGAGCAGTACTTC.

This chain uses TRBV6-1 with TRBJ2-7, with a weak D call TRBD1 (5 bases). Germline loops: CDR1 MNHNS, CDR2 SASEGT. The V gene lost 6 bases and the J gene lost 6 bases, with 21 bases spanning the gap. CDR3 length: 15 amino acids. Here the CDR3 reads CASSAKTARSPEQYF. The CDR3 DNA is TGTGCCAGCAGCGCGAAGACAGCCCGGAGCCCCGAGCAGTACTTC.

This clonotype occurred once. V and J are TRBV21-1 and TRBJ1-6. TRBV21-1 is annotated as a pseudogene. The CDR3 has 14 amino acids. CDR3: CASSKGTEDSPLHF. The CDR3 coding sequence is TGTGCCAGCAGCAAAGGGACCGAGGATTCACCCCTCCACTTT.